The 13 T cell receptor beta chains listed next were all sequenced from one sample in a study of T cell responses to AZD1222 COVID-19 vaccine. Profiling relied on immunoSEQ multiplex PCR, and the TCRdb table lists in-frame clones only, not all of them. The profile covers 110,000 or so clones, with 86% appearing a single time and 17% taken by the ten largest. Material: peripheral blood, obtained 28 days after the second AZD1222 dose. Receptor source: an adult who received the AZD1222 COVID-19 vaccine.

This clone was observed a single time. This sequence joins TRBV10-3 and TRBJ2-1; 14 bases map to TRBD2. V lost 6 bases and J lost 6; bases outside the gene matches: 7. The CDR3 is made up of 16 amino acids. The germline gives CDR1 ENHRY, CDR2 SYGVKD. The CDR3 reads CAIRDGTSGRFNEQFF. The CDR3 DNA reads as TGTGCCATCAGAGACGGGACTAGCGGGAGATTCAATGAGCAGTTCTTC.

The genes are TRBV7-9 and TRBJ1-3; no clear D gene. The germline CDR1 and CDR2 sequences are SEHNR and FQNEAQ (reference sequence). This CDR3 spans 14 amino acids. V lost 1 base and J lost 0, with 4 bases in between. The CDR3 here is CASSLGSSGNTIYF. The CDR3 DNA reads TGTGCCAGCAGCTTAGGATCCTCTGGAAACACCATATATTTT. Complete variable domain (other parts from reference TRBV7-9 and TRBJ1-3): DTGVSQNPRHKITKRGQNVTFRCDPISEHNRLYWYRQTLGQGPEFLTYFQNEAQLEKSRLLSDRFSAERPKGSFSTLEIQRTEQGDSAMYLCASSLGSSGNTIYFGEGSWLTVV.

The V call is TRBV6-5, the J call TRBJ1-3; D uncertain. CDR1 and CDR2 (germline): MNHEY, SVGAGI. Trimming left V 4 bases short and J 0 bases short, with 10 bases between. The CDR3 is 15 amino acids. CDR3 DNA sequence: TGTGCCAGCAGTTCAGGCGGAACCTCTGGAAACACCATATATTTT. Translated: CASSSGGTSGNTIYF.

This chain joins TRBV2 and TRBJ2-7, with 7 nucleotides matching TRBD1. The V gene's germline CDR1 is SNHLY and CDR2 FYNNEI. The V segment lost 0 bases and the J segment 6 bases; nucleotides outside the gene matches: 8. The CDR3 contains 15 residues. The CDR3 DNA sequence: TGTGCCAGCAGTGAAGCAGAACAGGGGAGTGGCGAGCAGTACTTC. As protein: CASSEAEQGSGEQYF.

The chain joins TRBV2 to TRBJ1-1; a possible D gene is TRBD1 (6 bases). Germline CDR1 and CDR2: SNHLY and FYNNEI. The CDR3 length is 13 residues. Trimming removed 10 bases at V and 1 base at J, with 13 bases between. The CDR3 protein is CATLGQENTEAFF. The DNA of the CDR3 is TGTGCCACCTTGGGACAAGAGAACACTGAAGCTTTCTTT.

This chain joins TRBV7-2 and TRBJ1-2; D unclear. Germline values: CDR1 SGHTA, CDR2 FQGNSA. The V end was cut by 1 base, the J end by 4 bases, with 13 bases between. This CDR3 comprises 15 residues. This CDR3 reads CASSLVAGDFYGYTF. DNA of the CDR3: TGTGCCAGCAGCTTAGTGGCAGGAGATTTCTATGGCTACACCTTC.

The gene calls are TRBV6-5 and TRBJ1-3; D gene unclear. Trimming removed 6 bases from V and 0 bases from J, with 9 bases in between. Germline V CDR1 and CDR2: MNHEY, SVGAGI. The CDR3 runs to 14 residues. The CDR3 nucleotides are TGTGCCAGCAGCCTTCCTGTCTCTGGAAACACCATATATTTT. Its translation: CASSLPVSGNTIYF.

This chain uses TRBV27 with TRBJ2-5; 10 bases are a match to TRBD2. J gave up 2 bases and V 6 bases, and 12 bases lay outside the gene matches. The CDR3 runs to 17 residues. Per the germline V gene, CDR1 is MNHEY and CDR2 is SMNVEV (reference sequence). CDR3 loop: CASSPGVGAGGQETQYF. CDR3 nucleotides: TGTGCCAGCAGCCCGGGGGTTGGAGCGGGAGGGCAAGAGACCCAGTACTTC.

V is TRBV27 and J is TRBJ2-7; 8 bases line up with TRBD1. CDR1 is MNHEY and CDR2 is SMNVEV in the germline V gene (reference sequence). After removal of 4 bases from V and 4 bases from J, the junction contained 9 bases not matched to a gene. CDR3 length: 15 amino acids. CDR3 coding DNA: TGTGCCAGCAGTTCAGGACAGGGCCGCGGGTACGAGCAGTACTTC. Translating it yields CASSSGQGRGYEQYF.

The chain carries TRBV30 and TRBJ1-5; TRBD1 might be the D (6 bases). The CDR3 totals 11 residues. V was shortened by 5 bases and J by 9 bases, with 11 bases between the two germline ends. Germline CDR1 is GTSNPN and CDR2 is SVGIG (reference sequence). The CDR3 region is CAWGTSWPQHF. CDR3 DNA: TGTGCCTGGGGGACATCTTGGCCCCAGCATTTT.

The rearrangement links TRBV2 to TRBJ1-2; perhaps TRBD1 as D (6 bases). There are 14 residues in the CDR3. Germline lookup yields CDR1 SNHLY and CDR2 FYNNEI. V dropped 6 bases and J dropped 4 bases, with 15 bases sitting between them. This chain's CDR3 is CASRAAGVGYGYTF. Written as DNA, the CDR3 is TGTGCCAGCAGGGCAGCAGGGGTCGGCTATGGCTACACCTTC.

This chain connects TRBV28 to TRBJ1-2, with D possibly TRBD1 on 5 matching bases. Trimming cost V 3 bases and J 6 bases, with 17 bases left between them. The CDR3 length is 15 residues. The germline V gene encodes CDR1 MDHEN and CDR2 SYDVKM. CDR3 in DNA: TGTGCCAGCAGTTTGGCGGGGGACGGGAGGCATGGCTACACCTTC. As protein: CASSLAGDGRHGYTF.

The table lists this clone with a few counts. V gene TRBV19 combines with J gene TRBJ1-1; possibly TRBD1 for D (6 bases). The CDR3 is 13 amino acids. V gave up 2 bases and J gave up 5 bases, with 9 bases separating them. Germline V CDR1 and CDR2: LNHDA, SQIVND (reference sequence). The CDR3 nucleotides are TGTGCCAGTAGTATAAAGGGGGATACTGAAGCTTTCTTT. As protein: CASSIKGDTEAFF.